These 24 T cell receptor beta chains were sequenced from one sample in a study. TCRdb processed the RT-PCR reads anew with MiXCR; each CDR3 protein has one entry. Of more than 550,000 distinct CDR3 sequences in the sample, approximately 14% were seen once. The specimen sequenced was memory CD4+ T cells from blood. Receptors originate from a female donor in good health, serving as a healthy control.

The chain links TRBV6-2 or TRBV6-3 to TRBJ2-1; no firm D call. Germline V gives CDR1 MNHEY, CDR2 SVGEGT. Trimming left V 0 bases short and J 6 bases short, with 3 bases between. The CDR3 loop spans 12 amino acids. The DNA of the CDR3 is TGTGCCAGCAGTTACTCGGTCAATGAGCAGTTCTTC. Amino acids: CASSYSVNEQFF.

V usage is TRBV7-2 and J usage is TRBJ2-7; TRBD2 matches 10 bases. Germline V CDR1 and CDR2: SGHTA, FQGNSA. V was pared by 5 bases and J by 5 bases, with 9 bases of the junction left unmatched. The CDR3 runs to 15 residues. CDR3 DNA sequence: TGTGCCAGCAGCCCATCTAGCGGGGGTATCCACGAGCAGTACTTC. This translates into CASSPSSGGIHEQYF.

This clonotype appeared a few times. The rearrangement joins TRBV20-1 to TRBJ1-2; D is unclear. This CDR3 region has 11 residues. Trimming cost V 6 bases and J 5 bases, with 10 bases left between them. The germline gives CDR1 DFQATT, CDR2 SNEGSKA (reference sequence). CDR3 in DNA: TGCAGTGCAGGCCTGCAGTATGGCTACACCTTC. Residues: CSAGLQYGYTF.

This chain connects TRBV7-2 to TRBJ2-3, with a weak D call TRBD2 (5 bases). The CDR3 covers 15 residues. The germline gives CDR1 SGHTA, CDR2 FQGNSA. V lost 0 bases and J lost 4, with 11 bases in between. The chain's CDR3 is CASSLAGSSPDTQYF. The CDR3 DNA reads as TGTGCCAGCAGCTTAGCGGGGAGTAGCCCAGATACGCAGTATTTT.

J is TRBJ2-1 and V is TRBV3-1; D possibly corresponds to TRBD2 (5 bases). The CDR3 is 14 amino acids. In germline, CDR1 is LGHDT, CDR2 YNNKEL (reference sequence). V lost 3 bases and J 9 bases, leaving 15 bases between the germline ends. CDR3 residues: CASSQGLGRAEQFF. The CDR3 DNA reads TGTGCCAGCAGCCAGGGATTAGGGCGGGCTGAGCAGTTCTTC.

There are many counts of this clonotype. The CDR3 here is CASSAGQGNYGYTF. The CDR3 DNA is TGTGCCAGCAGCGCAGGACAGGGGAACTATGGCTACACCTTC. The chain joins TRBV7-8 to TRBJ1-2; 9 nucleotides line up with TRBD1. CDR3 length: 14 amino acids. Germline V gene data show CDR1 as SGHVS and CDR2 as FQNEAQ. J lost 2 bases, V lost 5 bases, and 3 bases had no gene match.

The chain has TRBV30 and TRBJ1-2; the D is unclear. V was cut by 3 bases and J by 8 bases, with 13 bases left in between. Germline lookup yields CDR1 GTSNPN and CDR2 SVGIG (reference sequence). The CDR3 covers 12 residues. CDR3: CAWSNTFSGYTF. The CDR3 DNA is TGTGCCTGGAGCAATACTTTCAGCGGCTACACCTTC.

This clonotype has ten or more counts. This rearrangement joins TRBV15 to TRBJ2-2; 8 nucleotides agree with TRBD2. This CDR3 has 17 residues. The germline CDR1 and CDR2 sequences are LNHNV and YYDKDF (reference sequence). With V trimmed by 0 bases and J by 1 base, 4 bases remained unmatched. The CDR3 nucleotides read TGTGCCACCAGCAGAGATAGGCTAGCGGGGAACACCGGGGAGCTGTTTTTT. It codes for CATSRDRLAGNTGELFF.

CDR3 DNA sequence: TGTGCCACCACACTGGACGTCTACAATGAGCAGTTCTTC. Encoded protein: CATTLDVYNEQFF. The rearrangement uses TRBV6-2 or TRBV6-3 and TRBJ2-1; D gene unclear. Germline V gives CDR1 MNHEY, CDR2 SVGEGT. The CDR3 runs to 13 residues. V lost 10 bases and J lost 3, with 13 bases in between.

The chain is built from TRBV20-1 and TRBJ2-7; weak D call: TRBD1 (5 bases). Trimming took off 3 bases at V and 1 base at J, with 10 bases between the two ends. The CDR3 covers 13 residues. Germline V gene data show CDR1 as DFQATT and CDR2 as SNEGSKA (reference sequence). The CDR3 reads CSASRQGSYEQYF. CDR3 coding DNA: TGCAGTGCTAGCCGGCAGGGATCCTACGAGCAGTACTTC.

This clonotype came up a few times. The V and J genes are TRBV20-1 and TRBJ1-4; tentatively, D is TRBD1 (6 bases). The germline gives CDR1 DFQATT, CDR2 SNEGSKA (reference sequence). This CDR3 spans 13 amino acids. Trimming removed 5 bases at V and 4 bases at J, with 11 bases between. CDR3 nucleotide sequence: TGCAGTGCTTCAGGACAGATTAATGAAAAACTGTTTTTT. It encodes CSASGQINEKLFF.

This clonotype was counted between two and nine times. The chain uses TRBV13 and TRBJ2-6; no clear D gene. V lost 3 bases and J 1 base, leaving 13 bases between the germline ends. Germline V gene sequence: CDR1 PRHDT, CDR2 FYEKMQ (reference sequence). This CDR3 is 17 amino acids long. CDR3 DNA sequence: TGTGCCAGCAGCTTCGGCCGATCGACTTCTGGGGCCAACGTCCTGACTTTC. Protein sequence: CASSFGRSTSGANVLTF.

V is TRBV25-1 and J is TRBJ2-3; D perhaps matches TRBD2 (6 bases). V was cut by 3 bases and J by 5 bases, with 9 bases left in between. The CDR3 contains 13 residues. The germline gives CDR1 MGHDK, CDR2 SYGVNS. In DNA, the CDR3 is TGTGCCAGCAGTGAGGCGGGAATAGATACGCAGTATTTT. This gives the protein CASSEAGIDTQYF.

The chain is built from TRBV4-1 and TRBJ2-7; D gene unclear. This CDR3 spans 16 amino acids. Trimming pared 0 bases from V and 0 bases from J, leaving 12 bases between. Germline lookup yields CDR1 MGHRA and CDR2 YSYEKL. The CDR3 DNA reads TGCGCCAGCAGCCAAGATATTACGGTATACTCCTACGAGCAGTACTTC. It specifies CASSQDITVYSYEQYF.

This clonotype was picked up many times. The V call is TRBV20-1, the J call TRBJ2-5; 10 bases align to TRBD2. V was clipped by 5 bases and J by 9 bases; unmatched bases: 12. Germline V gene lookup returns CDR1 DFQATT and CDR2 SNEGSKA (reference sequence). This CDR3 has 14 amino acids. The CDR3 is CSAARTSGGTAQYF. In nucleotides, the CDR3 is TGCAGTGCTGCCCGGACTAGCGGAGGCACGGCCCAGTACTTC.

This clonotype was seen repeatedly, ten times or more. This chain uses TRBV5-1 with TRBJ2-1; TRBD2 agrees at 14 bases. The trim removed 4 bases at V and 5 bases at J, leaving 8 bases unmatched. The CDR3 is 17 amino acids. Germline CDR1 is SGHRS and CDR2 is YFSETQ. The CDR3 protein is CASSPGTSGRLDNEQFF. CDR3 coding DNA: TGCGCCAGCAGCCCCGGGACTAGCGGGAGATTAGACAATGAGCAGTTCTTC.

The chain couples TRBV7-2 to TRBJ1-5; D possibly corresponds to TRBD1 (6 bases). This CDR3 has 14 residues. Deletions cut 1 base from V and 5 bases from J, with 9 bases between. Germline V lookup: CDR1 SGHTA, CDR2 FQGNSA. The CDR3 sequence: CASSLEPGDQPQHF. In DNA, the CDR3 is TGTGCCAGCAGCTTAGAACCAGGGGATCAGCCCCAGCATTTT. Combining the CDR3 with reference TRBV7-2 and TRBJ1-5 gives the whole variable domain GAGVSQSPSNKVTEKGKDVELRCDPISGHTALYWYRQSLGQGLEFLIYFQGNSAPDKSGLPSDRFSAERTGGSVSTLTIQRTQQEDSAVYLCASSLEPGDQPQHFGDGTRLSIL.

V and J are TRBV12-3 or TRBV12-4 and TRBJ1-6; maybe TRBD1 (5 bases). The V end lost 3 bases, the J end lost 7 bases, and 19 bases lay between the germline ends. The CDR3 extends over 17 amino acids. The CDR3 region has the DNA TGTGCCAGCAGTTTCAACCCAGGGAGTCATTGGAATTCACCCCTCCACTTT. It encodes CASSFNPGSHWNSPLHF.

The chain couples TRBV6-1 to TRBJ1-1; 8 nucleotides align to TRBD1. This CDR3 is 13 amino acids long. Trimming cost V 7 bases and J 3 bases; bases outside gene matches: 4. Germline loops: CDR1 MNHNS, CDR2 SASEGT. The CDR3 sequence: CASTLQGDTEAFF. The CDR3 nucleotides are TGTGCCAGCACATTACAGGGGGACACTGAAGCTTTCTTT.

This clonotype has just a few counts. V is TRBV10-3 and J is TRBJ2-7, with D hard to call. CDR1 and CDR2 from the germline V gene are ENHRY and SYGVKD. The V gene lost 5 bases and the J gene lost 0 bases, with 8 bases spanning the gap. The CDR3 runs 13 residues. CDR3 coding DNA: TGTGCCATCAGTTCAGGAAGCTCCTACGAGCAGTACTTC. Its translation is CAISSGSSYEQYF.

The sample holds a few counts of this clonotype. The V and J genes are TRBV15 and TRBJ1-3; 11 nucleotides match TRBD1. The CDR3 has 15 residues. In germline, CDR1 is LNHNV, CDR2 YYDKDF (reference sequence). Germline trimming cut 4 bases from V and 2 bases from J; bases unmatched to any gene: 1. CDR3 region: CATSTDRGPGNTIYF. CDR3 sequence (DNA): TGTGCCACCAGCACGGACAGGGGGCCTGGAAACACCATATATTTT.

This clonotype has ten or more counts. The V gene is TRBV7-8, the J gene TRBJ2-7; no firm D call. V shed 4 bases and J shed 7 bases, with 8 bases lying between them. CDR1 SGHVS and CDR2 FQNEAQ come from the germline V gene. The CDR3 loop spans 11 amino acids. The CDR3 spells CASSSFSEQYF. CDR3 coding DNA: TGTGCCAGCAGCTCATTTTCTGAGCAGTACTTC.

The chain employs TRBV9 and TRBJ1-2, with no clear D. There are 15 residues in the CDR3. Per germline, CDR1 SGDLS and CDR2 YYNGEE. Trimming took 0 bases from V and 1 from J, leaving 10 bases between them. CDR3 sequence: CASSVGTSYNYGYTF. CDR3 coding DNA: TGTGCCAGCAGCGTAGGGACTTCCTATAACTATGGCTACACCTTC. Supplemented by reference TRBV9 and TRBJ1-2, the full variable domain reads DSGVTQTPKHLITATGQRVTLRCSPRSGDLSVYWYQQSLDQGLQFLIQYYNGEERAKGNILERFSAQQFPDLHSELNLSSLELGDSALYFCASSVGTSYNYGYTFGSGTRLTVV.

The chain joins TRBV5-4 to TRBJ2-5; 9 positions agree with TRBD2. Germline CDR1 SGHNT, CDR2 YYREEE (reference sequence). This CDR3 has 16 residues. J was trimmed by 1 base and V by 4 bases; bases with no gene match: 8. The CDR3 DNA is TGTGCCAGCAGCAGTAAAGCGGGAGGTTCCCAAGAGACCCAGTACTTC. Translating gives CASSSKAGGSQETQYF.